This T cell receptor beta chain was retrieved from a study of human T cells and chemical hapten exposure. The overall study: Doses of diphenylcyclopropenone went to the patients' scalps weekly throughout the approximately 25-week study. Alopecia areata, totalis or universalis affected patients, mainly female.

Germline V gives CDR1 SQVTM, CDR2 ANQGSEA. V dropped 3 bases and J dropped 7 bases, with 13 bases sitting between them. The CDR3 contains 14 residues. Turning to this clonotype: Antigen: not known.

TCRdb reanalysed the RACE reads using MiXCR and keeps one entry per CDR3 protein. The table records about 160,000 distinct CDR3 sequences, about 30% of them present only once. Time point of the sample: patch test 3, about 24 weeks after DPC sensitization. Treatment given: therapeutic diphenylcyclopropenone sensitization with weekly scalp DPC. Only after blood had been drawn was each patch test applied. Overall study results and limits: No shift was seen in TCRs above 1 in 1000 frequency with DPC sensitization.

The material was whole blood, obtained in connection with sensitization to the hapten diphenylcyclopropenone (DPC). The chain combines TRBV29-1 with TRBJ1-6; the D is unclear. This receptor was obtained from a woman younger than 30 with alopecia areata. Some clones in this sample may be carry-over from other donors' samples. The CDR3 DNA reads TGCAGCGTTGATGTTGGGAGCCCCAATTCACCCCTCCACTTT. It translates to CSVDVGSPNSPLHF. The whole variable domain, remainder taken from reference TRBV29-1 and TRBJ1-6, is SAVISQKPSRDICQRGTSLTIQCQVDSQVTMMFWYRQQPGQSLTLIATANQGSEATYESGFVIDKFPISRPNLTFSTLTVSNMSPEDSSIYLCSVDVGSPNSPLHFGNGTRLTVT.